These 2 T cell receptor beta chains were all obtained from the same sample, sequenced in a study of identical twins. One entry per CDR3 protein results from TCRdb running MiXCR on the 5' RACE reads. The sample consists of about 900,000 distinct CDR3 sequences, 9% to 15% of them appearing once. The same sample was also studied in work on yellow fever vaccine responses in identical twins.

Input material: PBMCs. Receptors were obtained from a woman aged 18-29 years in good health.

This clonotype was counted a few times. This chain connects TRBV29-1 to TRBJ2-1; D remains unclear. Germline CDR1 reads SQVTM; CDR2 reads ANQGSEA. This CDR3 has 11 amino acids. The germline V and J ends were trimmed by 3 bases and 5 bases, with 5 bases remaining between them. Here the CDR3 DNA reads TGCAGCGTTGAGGGTAACAATGAGCAGTTCTTC. Amino acid sequence: CSVEGNNEQFF.

At least ten counts were recorded for this clonotype. The CDR3: CASSQGLAGRSYNEQFF. The CDR3 bases are TGTGCCAGCAGTCAAGGACTAGCGGGACGCTCCTACAATGAGCAGTTCTTC. V gene TRBV12-3 or TRBV12-4 combines with J gene TRBJ2-1, with 12 bases aligning to TRBD2. The CDR3 sequence is 17 residues long. V shed 5 bases and J 0 bases; nucleotides not matched to a gene: 5.